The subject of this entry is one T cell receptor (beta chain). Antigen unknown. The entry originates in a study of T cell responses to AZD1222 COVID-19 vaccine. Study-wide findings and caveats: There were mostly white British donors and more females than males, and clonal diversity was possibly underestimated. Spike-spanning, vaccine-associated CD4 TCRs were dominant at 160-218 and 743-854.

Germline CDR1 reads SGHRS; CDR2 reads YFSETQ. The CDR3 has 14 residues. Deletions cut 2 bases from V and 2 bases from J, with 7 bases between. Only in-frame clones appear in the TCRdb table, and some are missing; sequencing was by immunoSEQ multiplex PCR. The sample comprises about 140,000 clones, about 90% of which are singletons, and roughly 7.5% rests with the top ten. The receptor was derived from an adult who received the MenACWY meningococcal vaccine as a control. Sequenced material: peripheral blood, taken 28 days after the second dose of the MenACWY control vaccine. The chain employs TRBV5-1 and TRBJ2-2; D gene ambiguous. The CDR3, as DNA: TGCGCCAGCAGCTTCACAATAAACACCGGGGAGCTGTTTTTT. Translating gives CASSFTINTGELFF.